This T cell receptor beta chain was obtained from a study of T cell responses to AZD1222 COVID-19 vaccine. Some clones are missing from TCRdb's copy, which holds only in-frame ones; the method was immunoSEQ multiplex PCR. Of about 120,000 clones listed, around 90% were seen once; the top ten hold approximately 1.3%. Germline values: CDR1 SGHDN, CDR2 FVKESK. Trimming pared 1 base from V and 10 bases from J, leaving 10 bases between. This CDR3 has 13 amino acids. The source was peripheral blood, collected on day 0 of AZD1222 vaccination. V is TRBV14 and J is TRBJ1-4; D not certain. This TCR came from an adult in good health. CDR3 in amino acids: CASSQAQGRKLFF. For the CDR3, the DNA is TGTGCCAGCAGCCAAGCTCAAGGACGAAAACTGTTTTTT. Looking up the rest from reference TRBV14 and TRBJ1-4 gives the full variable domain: EAGVTQFPSHSVIEKGQTVTLRCDPISGHDNLYWYRRVMGKEIKFLLHFVKESKQDESGMPNNRFLAERTGGTYSTLKVQPAELEDSGVYFCASSQAQGRKLFFGSGTQLSVL.